The T cell receptor (beta chain) described here comes from a study of post-analysis software for immune sequencing data. Across the study: Relapsing-remitting, secondary progressive and progressive-relapsing forms made up the multiple sclerosis disease courses. Findings and limits, study-wide: Batch-matched samples strongly co-clustered by F measure. TRBV5-6, TRBV5-1 and TRBV20-1 belonged to a set of a few TRBV segments that were more frequent in patients than controls. Normalized Chao1 diversity was significantly reduced in patients versus controls.

There are a few counts of this clonotype. The target antigen is unknown. This CDR3 contains 14 residues. Trimming removed 7 bases at V and 3 bases at J, with 13 bases between. Germline values: CDR1 MNHEY, CDR2 SVGEGT. Unique molecular identifiers tagged the TCR beta cDNA libraries. T cells numbering about 0.85 to 11 million yielded cDNA molecules that totaled roughly 500,000. Via MiXCR, TCRdb re-called the PCR reads, giving one row per CDR3 protein. The sample contains hundreds of thousands of distinct CDR3 sequences, around 50% of which appear only once. The chain links TRBV6-2 or TRBV6-3 to TRBJ2-1; the D is unclear. Sample: blood. This receptor was taken from a girl under 18 with multiple sclerosis. The CDR3 nucleotides read TGTGCCAGCATCCGACGGCCAGTCTACAATGAGCAGTTCTTC. Translating it yields CASIRRPVYNEQFF.